Described below is a single TCR beta chain sequence and its context. What it binds is unknown. With random hexamers, roughly 0.45 to 1 ug RNA was reverse transcribed. TCRdb reprocessed the immunoSEQ multiplex PCR reads via MiXCR and lists one record per CDR3 protein. The sample yields about 180,000 distinct CDR3 sequences, 94% seen once. Negative isolation was used for CD8+ and CD4+ T cells and FACS enrichment for TEMRA cells. The data originate from a study of CD8 T cells in Susac syndrome. Points from the study as a whole: A relatively small number of individuals underwent TCR sequencing and HLA analysis.

The germline CDR1 and CDR2 sequences are LNHNV and YYDKDF (reference sequence). The CDR3 is made up of 16 amino acids. Losses at the gene ends were 2 bases for V and 8 bases for J; bases not matched to a gene: 8. The sample comprised CD4+ T cells from PBMCs. The sequence was obtained from a human donor with Susac syndrome. The chain joins TRBV15 to TRBJ1-6; the match to TRBD1 covers 8 bases. The CDR3 DNA sequence: TGTGCCACCAGCAGATTACCGGGACAGGCCTATTCACCCCTCCACTTT. Its translation: CATSRLPGQAYSPLHF.